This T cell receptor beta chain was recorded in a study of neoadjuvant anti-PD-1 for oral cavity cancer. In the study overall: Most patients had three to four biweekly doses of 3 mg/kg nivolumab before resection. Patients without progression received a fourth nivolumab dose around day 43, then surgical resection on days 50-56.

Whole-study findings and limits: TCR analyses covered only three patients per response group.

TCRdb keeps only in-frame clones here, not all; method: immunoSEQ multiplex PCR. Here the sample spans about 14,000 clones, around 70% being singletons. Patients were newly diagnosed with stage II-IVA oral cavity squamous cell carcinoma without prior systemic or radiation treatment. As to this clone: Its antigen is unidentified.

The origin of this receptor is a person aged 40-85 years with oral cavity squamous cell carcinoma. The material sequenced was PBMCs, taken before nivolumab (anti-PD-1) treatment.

The CDR3 DNA sequence: TGCGCCAGCAGTTCGGACAGGAACGGGGGCTACACCTTC. This gives the protein CASSSDRNGGYTF. The chain carries TRBV10-1 and TRBJ1-2; 7 nucleotides match TRBD1. Germline V gene sequence: CDR1 WNHNN, CDR2 SYGVQD (reference sequence). This CDR3 has 13 amino acids. The junction had 8 bases not matched to a gene; V was cut back by 5 bases and J by 8 bases.